The present T cell receptor (beta chain) was sequenced within a study of blood T cell repertoires in COVID-19. Looking at the study overall: PBMCs, B-cell-depleted T cells, or T cells were the source of the cDNA or gDNA that made up the material.

The Seattle patients joined while their infection was active and were tracked longitudinally afterward. Only in-frame clones appear in the TCRdb table, and some are missing; sequencing was by immunoSEQ multiplex PCR. The sample has about 370,000 clones, roughly 86% seen once. Germline CDR1 LGHDT, CDR2 YNNKEL (reference sequence). V was pared by 3 bases and J by 5 bases, with 3 bases of the junction left unmatched. The CDR3 covers 13 residues. This TCR derives from a woman aged 25 to 39 with COVID-19, enrolled during active disease. The sequencing input was peripheral blood. The rearrangement links TRBV3-1 (or the pseudogene TRBV3-2) to TRBJ2-7; TRBD2 aligns across 8 bases. Written as DNA, the CDR3 is TGTGCCAGCAGCCACGGCGGGAGGAACGAGCAGTACTTC. This translates into CASSHGGRNEQYF.